This entry describes one T cell receptor (beta chain). Its binding antigen is unknown. There are no base qualities to consult, and no much larger clone falls within one base. The sample is drawn from a study of blood T cell repertoires in COVID-19 (dated by TCRdb to 2018 to 2021). In terms of the full investigation: Samples covering the acute and convalescent phases of COVID-19 were provided by collaborators in the United States, Italy and Spain. HLA class I and class II types, where available, came from metadata supplied by the sample provider rather than from assay-based typing. The dataset comprised deeply sampled blood TCRbeta repertoires from subjects exposed to, actively infected with, or recovered from COVID-19. The samples were drawn from two sources: the first 160 participants of the ongoing ImmuneRACE study, and over 1,000 subjects contributed by 6 global collaborators. The repertoires were made available in a free public database intended to serve as a resource for research on the immune response to SARS-CoV-2. A de-identified subject ID, COVID-19 status, age in years and sex were almost always included in the sample metadata. The material from the prospective study consisted of cDNA or gDNA derived from T cells, B-cell-depleted T cells, or PBMCs. The paper as a whole reports these results and caveats: The quantity of clinical and demographic metadata differed by source and by participant and was supplied without curation.

Each collaborating institution followed its own protocols to collect whole blood in K2EDTA tubes. For TCRbeta analysis, collaborators shipped samples as frozen whole blood, isolated PBMCs, or DNA extracted from either of those sample types. The germline V gene specifies LGHNA as CDR1 and YNFKEQ as CDR2. Trimmed from V: 0 bases; trimmed from J: 4 bases; junction bases lacking a gene match: 5. The CDR3 starts with the cysteine, ends with the phenylalanine, and has 15 residues. Left in the record is the CDR3 DNA by itself, 45 bases read in frame from the first base. The immunoSEQ Assay, a bias-controlled multiplex PCR, was used to amplify TCRbeta CDR3 regions from genomic DNA. In the source study's methods: The number of nucleated cells in each sample was estimated by amplification of reference gene primers within the assay. To quantify the absolute abundance of each unique TCRbeta CDR3 rearrangement, sequence reads were collapsed and filtered. For each sample, productive Simpson clonality was calculated as the square root of Simpson's diversity index over productive rearrangements. What TCRdb holds here is the immuneACCESS table cut down to in-frame rearrangements. Part of the clones is not present; checked against another copy, under half of the missing clones reflect an unresolved V gene, and the others are unexplained. D and trimming come from the DNA, and the V and J calls and clone size come from that table. The sample table lists some 50,000 clones, just under 85% of them with a count of one. Around 15% of the sample is in the top ten clones.

The rearrangement joined TRBV4-2 to TRBJ1-2, with 7 middle bases fitting TRBD1. The origin of this receptor is a human donor in a cohort sampled during active COVID-19. The sequencing input was peripheral blood. The CDR3 in this case is CASSQDPAGGYGYTF. The nucleotides are TGTGCCAGCAGCCAAGATCCGGCAGGGGGCTATGGCTACACCTTC.